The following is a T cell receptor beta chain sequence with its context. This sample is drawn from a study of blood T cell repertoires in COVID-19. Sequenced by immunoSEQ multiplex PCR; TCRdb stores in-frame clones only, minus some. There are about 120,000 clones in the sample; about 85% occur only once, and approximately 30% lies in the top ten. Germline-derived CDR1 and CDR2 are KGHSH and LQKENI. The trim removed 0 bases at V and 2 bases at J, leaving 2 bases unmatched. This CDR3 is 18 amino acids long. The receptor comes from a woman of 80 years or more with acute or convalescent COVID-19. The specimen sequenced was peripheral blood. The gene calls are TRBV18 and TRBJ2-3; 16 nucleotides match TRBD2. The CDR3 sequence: CASSPPGLAGGLTDTQYF. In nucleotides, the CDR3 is TGTGCCAGCTCACCACCGGGACTAGCGGGGGGGCTCACAGATACGCAGTATTTT.